The clone carrying this TCR beta chain is judged medium-sized (0.01 to 0.1%). Its antigen is not identified. CDR3 length: 16 residues. In germline, CDR1 is MNHEY, CDR2 SMNVEV (reference sequence). V lost 5 bases and J lost 4; bases outside the gene matches: 12. MiXCR was run by TCRdb on the reads, yielding one entry per CDR3 protein. The repertoire holds some 2,500 distinct CDR3 sequences, with about 17% as singletons. This record comes from a study of liver allograft versus peripheral blood T cells. Study overall: The authors compared T cell receptor repertoires in transplanted livers with recipients' peripheral blood repertoires. Study-level points and caveats: Intragraft T cell receptor repertoires of liver allografts were reportedly distinct from those in peripheral blood.

The chain couples TRBV27 to TRBJ1-2; 8 nucleotides agree with TRBD1. The sequence came from a human patient who had a liver transplant. The graft donor may have given rise to some T cells. The CDR3, as DNA: TGTGCCAGCAGTCACCAAGGACAGGGTGTGGGCTATGGCTACACCTTC. Protein product: CASSHQGQGVGYGYTF.